The rows below give T cell receptor beta chains drawn from one sample of a study of blood T cell repertoires in COVID-19. Clones were read by immunoSEQ multiplex PCR, and TCRdb kept only the in-frame ones, dropping some. Of fewer than 350,000 clones in the sample, 88% were seen once. Sequencing was performed on PBMCs or T cells enriched from blood (not recorded which). Receptors were obtained from a woman aged 60 to 75 in a cohort exposed to, infected with or recovered from COVID-19 (not recorded which). Each CDR3 is given with its conserved first and last residue. The order of the fields is D gene, clone size, J gene, V gene, CDR3 DNA, CDR3 protein. A D gene is named only where the DNA matches it firmly. Size is omitted from some rows. Given values are once, few, many or a class for expanded clones.

>TRBD1|-|TRBJ1-2|TRBV6-5
TGTGCCAGCGCGCTACAGGGGGGTAACTATGGCTACACCTTC
CASALQGGNYGYTF
>TRBD1|-|TRBJ1-5|TRBV4-3
TGCGCCAGCAGCCAAGACCCGGGACAGGGGGAGCCCCAGCATTTT
CASSQDPGQGEPQHF
>-|-|TRBJ2-3|TRBV5-1
TGCGCCAGCTATGCTCTAGCGCCCAACACAGATACGCAGTATTTT
CASYALAPNTDTQYF
>TRBD1|once|TRBJ2-3|TRBV6-5
TGTGCCAGCAGGGACCGACAGGGGCGGACAGATACGCAGTATTTT
CASRDRQGRTDTQYF
>TRBD1|-|TRBJ1-2|TRBV7-2
TGTGCCAGCAGCACGCCACAGGGGAGCTACACCTTC
CASSTPQGSYTF
>TRBD1|-|TRBJ1-2|TRBV30
TGTGCCTGGAGTCCCCAGGGGGCTGGGGGCTACACCTTC
CAWSPQGAGGYTF
>TRBD1|once|TRBJ2-5|TRBV18
TGTGCCAGCTCACCCCGACAGGGAGAGACCCAGTACTTC
CASSPRQGETQYF
>-|-|TRBJ1-3|TRBV10-3
TGTGCCATCAGTGAGTCTACTGTTTTGCTCTCTGGAAACACCATATATTTT
CAISESTVLLSGNTIYF
>TRBD2|-|TRBJ2-7|TRBV7-8
TGTGCCAGCAGCTTATCGGGACTAGCGGGACGACCCTCCTACGAGCAGTACTTC
CASSLSGLAGRPSYEQYF
>TRBD2|-|TRBJ2-7|TRBV6-5
TGTGCCAGCAGCCCAGGGCCTAGCGGAACCTACGAGCAGTACTTC
CASSPGPSGTYEQYF
>-|-|TRBJ1-6|TRBV28
TGTGCCAGCGGGGCAGGATTAATTAATTCACCCCTCCACTTT
CASGAGLINSPLHF
>-|-|TRBJ1-2|TRBV5-1
TGCGCCAGCAGCTTGGCGTTGAGGCCCACGGGTGGCTACACCTTC
CASSLALRPTGGYTF
>TRBD2|-|TRBJ2-5|TRBV19
TGTGCCAGTAGGGGACTAGGTGGGGGGGAGACCCAGTACTTC
CASRGLGGGETQYF